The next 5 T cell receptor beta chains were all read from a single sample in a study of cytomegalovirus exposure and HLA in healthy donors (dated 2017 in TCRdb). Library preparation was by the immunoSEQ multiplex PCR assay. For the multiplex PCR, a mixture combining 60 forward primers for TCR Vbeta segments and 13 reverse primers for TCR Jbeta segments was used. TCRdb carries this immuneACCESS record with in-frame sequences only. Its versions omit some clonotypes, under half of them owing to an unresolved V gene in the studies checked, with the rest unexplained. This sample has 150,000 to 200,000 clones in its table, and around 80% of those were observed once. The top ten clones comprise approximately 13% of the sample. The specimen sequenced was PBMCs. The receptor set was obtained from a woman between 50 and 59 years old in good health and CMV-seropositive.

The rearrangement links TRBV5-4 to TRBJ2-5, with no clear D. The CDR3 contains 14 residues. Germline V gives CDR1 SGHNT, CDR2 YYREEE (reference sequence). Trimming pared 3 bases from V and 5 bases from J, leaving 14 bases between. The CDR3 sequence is CASSSPGFEETQYF. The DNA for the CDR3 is TGTGCCAGCAGCTCCCCGGGTTTTGAGGAGACCCAGTACTTC.

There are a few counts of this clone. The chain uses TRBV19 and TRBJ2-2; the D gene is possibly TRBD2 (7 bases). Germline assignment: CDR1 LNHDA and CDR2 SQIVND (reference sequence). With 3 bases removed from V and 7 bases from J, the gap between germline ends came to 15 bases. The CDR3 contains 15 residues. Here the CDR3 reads CASSIHGGQDGELFF. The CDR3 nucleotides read TGTGCCAGTAGTATTCACGGGGGGCAGGACGGGGAGCTGTTTTTT.

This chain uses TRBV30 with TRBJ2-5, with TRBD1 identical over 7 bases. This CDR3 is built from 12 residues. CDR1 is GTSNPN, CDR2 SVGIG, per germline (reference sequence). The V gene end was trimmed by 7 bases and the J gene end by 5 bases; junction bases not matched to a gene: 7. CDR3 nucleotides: TGTGCCTCTGACAGGGTTTCGGAGACCCAGTACTTC. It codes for CASDRVSETQYF.

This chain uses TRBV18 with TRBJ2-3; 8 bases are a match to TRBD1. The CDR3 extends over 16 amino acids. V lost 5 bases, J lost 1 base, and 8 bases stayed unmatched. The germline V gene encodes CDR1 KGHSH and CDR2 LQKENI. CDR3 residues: CASSSSPGQGTDTQYF. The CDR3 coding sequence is TGTGCCAGCTCATCTTCCCCGGGACAGGGCACAGATACGCAGTATTTT.

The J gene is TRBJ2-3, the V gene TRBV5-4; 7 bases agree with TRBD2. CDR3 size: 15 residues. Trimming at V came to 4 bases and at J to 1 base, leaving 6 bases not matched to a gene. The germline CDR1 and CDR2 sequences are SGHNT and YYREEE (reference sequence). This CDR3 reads CASSRRAGGTDTQYF. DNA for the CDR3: TGTGCCAGCAGCCGAAGGGCGGGGGGCACAGATACGCAGTATTTT. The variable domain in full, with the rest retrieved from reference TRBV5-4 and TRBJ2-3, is ETGVTQSPTHLIKTRGQQVTLRCSSQSGHNTVSWYQQALGQGPQFIFQYYREEENGRGNFPPRFSGLQFPNYSSELNVNALELDDSALYLCASSRRAGGTDTQYFGPGTRLTVL.